A single sample gave rise to the 3 T cell receptor beta chains below, sequenced in a study of cytomegalovirus exposure and HLA in healthy donors. PCR involved 60 Vbeta and 13 Jbeta primers. Sequencing used immunoSEQ multiplex PCR; TCRdb keeps in-frame clones, though not all of them. This table has about 90,000 clones, over 65% appearing once. Sequenced: PBMCs. Receptor source: a woman aged 40 to 49 in good health and CMV-seropositive.

The CDR3 DNA follows: TGTGCCAGCAGCAGGGGAGGGAGTCGGTCTGGGGCCAACGTCCTGACTTTC. It translates to CASSRGGSRSGANVLTF. This chain uses TRBV11-2 with TRBJ2-6; 7 bases fit TRBD2. Germline CDR1 SGHAT, CDR2 FQNNGV. The CDR3 length is 17 residues. The J segment lost 1 base and the V segment lost 5 bases, leaving 8 bases of the junction unmatched. The full variable domain, with the rest looked up from reference TRBV11-2 and TRBJ2-6, is EAGVAQSPRYKIIEKRQSVAFWCNPISGHATLYWYQQILGQGPKLLIQFQNNGVVDDSQLPKDRFSAERLKGVDSTLKIQPAKLEDSAVYLCASSRGGSRSGANVLTFGAGSRLTVL.

This chain links TRBV18 with TRBJ2-7; TRBD1 agrees at 8 bases. Trimming at V came to 1 base and at J to 2 bases, leaving 16 bases not matched to a gene. The CDR3 sequence is 19 residues long. The V gene's germline CDR1 is KGHSH and CDR2 LQKENI. The CDR3 spells CASSPRRGQGPAQPYEQYF. Here the CDR3 DNA reads TGTGCCAGCTCACCACGCAGGGGGCAGGGCCCAGCTCAACCCTACGAGCAGTACTTC. The full variable domain, its missing parts supplied by reference TRBV18 and TRBJ2-7, is NAGVMQNPRHLVRRRGQEARLRCSPMKGHSHVYWYRQLPEEGLKFMVYLQKENIIDESGMPKERFSAEFPKEGPSILRIQQVVRGDSAAYFCASSPRRGQGPAQPYEQYFGPGTRLTVT.

The genes are TRBV29-1 and TRBJ2-7; 11 positions agree with TRBD2. J was trimmed by 4 bases and V by 5 bases; bases with no gene match: 10. The V gene's germline CDR1 is SQVTM and CDR2 ANQGSEA. The CDR3 runs 15 residues. This CDR3 reads CSVTRTSGFGYEQYF. CDR3 sequence (DNA): TGCAGCGTTACCAGGACTAGCGGGTTCGGTTACGAGCAGTACTTC.